This T cell receptor (beta chain) was documented in a study of cytomegalovirus exposure and HLA in healthy donors. By frequency in the sample, this clone is medium-sized. Germline trimming cut 3 bases from V and 6 bases from J; bases unmatched to any gene: 8. The CDR3 consists of 14 residues. Germline lookup yields CDR1 SQVTM and CDR2 ANQGSEA. TCRdb keeps only in-frame clones here, not all; method: immunoSEQ multiplex PCR. The sample records hundreds of thousands of clones, 75% to 90% being singletons. The clonotype originates from a woman in her thirties in good health and CMV-seropositive. Sequences were obtained from PBMCs. This chain uses TRBV29-1 with TRBJ2-5, with 9 bases aligning to TRBD2. Here the CDR3 DNA reads TGCAGCGTTGATATAGCGGGAGTGGGACAGACCCAGTACTTC. This sequence encodes CSVDIAGVGQTQYF. Full variable domain (missing parts from reference TRBV29-1 and TRBJ2-5): SAVISQKPSRDICQRGTSLTIQCQVDSQVTMMFWYRQQPGQSLTLIATANQGSEATYESGFVIDKFPISRPNLTFSTLTVSNMSPEDSSIYLCSVDIAGVGQTQYFGPGTRLLVL.